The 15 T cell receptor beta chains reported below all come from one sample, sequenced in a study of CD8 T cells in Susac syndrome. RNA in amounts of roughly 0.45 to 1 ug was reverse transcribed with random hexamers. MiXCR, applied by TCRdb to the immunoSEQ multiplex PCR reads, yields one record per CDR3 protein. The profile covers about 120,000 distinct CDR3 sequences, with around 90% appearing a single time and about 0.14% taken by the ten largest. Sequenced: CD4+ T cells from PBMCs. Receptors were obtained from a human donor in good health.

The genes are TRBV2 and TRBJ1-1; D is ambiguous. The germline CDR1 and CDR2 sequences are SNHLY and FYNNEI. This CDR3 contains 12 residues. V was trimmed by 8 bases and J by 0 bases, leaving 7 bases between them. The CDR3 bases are TGTGCCAGCCGGAAGCTGAACACTGAAGCTTTCTTT. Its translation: CASRKLNTEAFF.

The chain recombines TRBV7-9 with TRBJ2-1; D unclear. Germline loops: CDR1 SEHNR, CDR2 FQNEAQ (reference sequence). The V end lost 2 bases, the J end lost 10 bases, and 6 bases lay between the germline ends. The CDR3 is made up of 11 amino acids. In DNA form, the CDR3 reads TGTGCCAGCAGCTTACAACGGGAGCAGTTCTTC. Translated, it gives CASSLQREQFF.

CDR3 loop: CASSQEKGVFTEAFF. The CDR3 DNA sequence: TGTGCCAGCAGCCAGGAGAAAGGGGTGTTTACTGAAGCTTTCTTT. V is TRBV7-9 and J is TRBJ1-1; the D gene is possibly TRBD1 (5 bases). V was clipped by 5 bases and J by 5 bases, with 18 bases between them. The length of the CDR3 is 15 residues. Germline values: CDR1 SEHNR, CDR2 FQNEAQ (reference sequence). Based on the CDR3 plus reference TRBV7-9 and TRBJ1-1, the full variable domain is DTGVSQNPRHKITKRGQNVTFRCDPISEHNRLYWYRQTLGQGPEFLTYFQNEAQLEKSRLLSDRFSAERPKGSFSTLEIQRTEQGDSAMYLCASSQEKGVFTEAFFGQGTRLTVV.

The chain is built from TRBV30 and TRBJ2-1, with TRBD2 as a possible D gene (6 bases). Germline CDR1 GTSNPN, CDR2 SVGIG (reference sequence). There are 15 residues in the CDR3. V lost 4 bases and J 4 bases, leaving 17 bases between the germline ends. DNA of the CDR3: TGTGCCTGGAAACGATACAGCGGGCCTTACAATGAGCAGTTCTTC. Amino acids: CAWKRYSGPYNEQFF.

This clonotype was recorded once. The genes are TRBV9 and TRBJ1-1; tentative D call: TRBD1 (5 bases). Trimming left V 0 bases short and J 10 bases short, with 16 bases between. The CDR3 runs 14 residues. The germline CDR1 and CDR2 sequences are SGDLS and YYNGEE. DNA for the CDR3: TGTGCCAGCAGCGTAGCCACCGGACAAGGGATAGCTTTCTTT. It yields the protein CASSVATGQGIAFF.

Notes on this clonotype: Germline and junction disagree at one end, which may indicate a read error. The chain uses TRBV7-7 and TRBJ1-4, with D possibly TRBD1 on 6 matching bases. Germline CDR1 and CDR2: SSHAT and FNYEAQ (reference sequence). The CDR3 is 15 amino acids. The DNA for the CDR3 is TGTGCTAGCAGCTCCCGTGTAGGGGGGAGTGAAAAACTGTTTTTT. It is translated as CASSSRVGGSEKLFF.

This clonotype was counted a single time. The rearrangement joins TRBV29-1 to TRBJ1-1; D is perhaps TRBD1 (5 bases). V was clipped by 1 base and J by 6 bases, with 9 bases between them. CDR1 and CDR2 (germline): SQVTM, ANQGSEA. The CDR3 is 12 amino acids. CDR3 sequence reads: CSVEAGRSEAFF. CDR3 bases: TGCAGCGTTGAAGCAGGGAGATCTGAAGCTTTCTTT.

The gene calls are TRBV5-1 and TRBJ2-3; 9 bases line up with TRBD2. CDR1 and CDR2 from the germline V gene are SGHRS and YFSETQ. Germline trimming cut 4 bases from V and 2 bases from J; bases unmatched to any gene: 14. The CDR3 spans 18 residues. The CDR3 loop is CASSRGGVTSGATDTQYF. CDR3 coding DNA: TGCGCCAGCAGCCGGGGGGGGGTGACTAGCGGAGCCACAGATACGCAGTATTTT.

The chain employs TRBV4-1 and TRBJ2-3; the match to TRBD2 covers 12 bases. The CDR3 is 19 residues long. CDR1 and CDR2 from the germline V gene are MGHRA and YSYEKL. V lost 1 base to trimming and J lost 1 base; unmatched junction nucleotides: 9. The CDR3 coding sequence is TGCGCCAGCAGCCAAGCACCCATAGGACTAGCGGGGCGCACAGATACGCAGTATTTT. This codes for CASSQAPIGLAGRTDTQYF.

The CDR3 region is CSASLAGGTVTQETQYF. In DNA, the CDR3 is TGCAGTGCAAGCCTAGCGGGAGGGACTGTAACCCAAGAGACCCAGTACTTC. V and J are TRBV20-1 and TRBJ2-5; TRBD2 aligns across 12 bases. CDR1 and CDR2 (germline): DFQATT, SNEGSKA (reference sequence). The CDR3 has 17 residues. Unmatched junction bases numbered 12, after V lost 6 bases and J lost 1 base.

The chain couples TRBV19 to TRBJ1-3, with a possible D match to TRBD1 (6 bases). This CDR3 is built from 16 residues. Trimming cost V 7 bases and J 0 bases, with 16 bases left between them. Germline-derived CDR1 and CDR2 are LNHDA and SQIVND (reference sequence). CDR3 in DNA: TGTGCCAGTACCACGGGACATCGCATCTCTGGAAACACCATATATTTT. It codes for CASTTGHRISGNTIYF.

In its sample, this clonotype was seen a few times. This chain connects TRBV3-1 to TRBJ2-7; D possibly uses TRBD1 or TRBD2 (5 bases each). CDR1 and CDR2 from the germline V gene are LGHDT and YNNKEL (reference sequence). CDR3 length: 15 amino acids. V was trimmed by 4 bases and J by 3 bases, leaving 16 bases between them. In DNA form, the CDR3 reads TGTGCCAGCAGCCGAGCTAGACGGGGCCTCTACGAGCAGTACTTC. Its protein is CASSRARRGLYEQYF.

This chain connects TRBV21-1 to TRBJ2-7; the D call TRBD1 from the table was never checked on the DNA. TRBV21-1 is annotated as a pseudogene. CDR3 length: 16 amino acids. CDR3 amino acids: CASSWLGLGGIGEQYF. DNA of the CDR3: TGTGCCAGCAGCTGGCTAGGGTTAGGGGGGATCGGCGAGCAGTACTTC.

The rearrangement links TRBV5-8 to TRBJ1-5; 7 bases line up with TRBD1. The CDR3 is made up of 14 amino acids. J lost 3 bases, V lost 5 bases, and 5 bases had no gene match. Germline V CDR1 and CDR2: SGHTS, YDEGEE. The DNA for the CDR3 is TGTGCCAGCAGTGGGGGACAGCCCAATCAGCCCCAGCATTTT. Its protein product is CASSGGQPNQPQHF.

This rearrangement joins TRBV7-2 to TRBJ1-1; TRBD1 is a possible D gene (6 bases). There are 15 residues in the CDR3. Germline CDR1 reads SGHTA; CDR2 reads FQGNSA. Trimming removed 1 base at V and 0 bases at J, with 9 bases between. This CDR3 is CASSLDGGLNTEAFF. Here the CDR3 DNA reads TGTGCCAGCAGCTTAGATGGGGGGCTGAACACTGAAGCTTTCTTT. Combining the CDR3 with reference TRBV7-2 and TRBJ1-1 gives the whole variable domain GAGVSQSPSNKVTEKGKDVELRCDPISGHTALYWYRQSLGQGLEFLIYFQGNSAPDKSGLPSDRFSAERTGGSVSTLTIQRTQQEDSAVYLCASSLDGGLNTEAFFGQGTRLTVV.